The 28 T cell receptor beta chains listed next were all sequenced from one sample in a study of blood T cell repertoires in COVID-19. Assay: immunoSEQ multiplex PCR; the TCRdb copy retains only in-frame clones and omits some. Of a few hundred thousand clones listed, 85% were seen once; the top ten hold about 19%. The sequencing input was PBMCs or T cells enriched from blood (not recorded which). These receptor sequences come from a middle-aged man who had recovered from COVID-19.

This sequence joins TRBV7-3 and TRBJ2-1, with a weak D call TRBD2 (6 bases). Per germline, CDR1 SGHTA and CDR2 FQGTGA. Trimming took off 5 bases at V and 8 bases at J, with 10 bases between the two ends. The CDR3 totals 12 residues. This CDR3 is CASSGGLDEQFF. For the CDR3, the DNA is TGTGCCAGCAGCGGAGGGTTGGATGAGCAGTTCTTC.

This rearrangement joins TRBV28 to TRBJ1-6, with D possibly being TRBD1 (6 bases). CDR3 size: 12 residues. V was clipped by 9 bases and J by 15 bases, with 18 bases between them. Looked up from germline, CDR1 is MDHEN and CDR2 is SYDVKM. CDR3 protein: CARKTGRLILHF. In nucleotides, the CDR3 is TGTGCCAGGAAGACAGGTCGTTTAATCCTCCACTTT.

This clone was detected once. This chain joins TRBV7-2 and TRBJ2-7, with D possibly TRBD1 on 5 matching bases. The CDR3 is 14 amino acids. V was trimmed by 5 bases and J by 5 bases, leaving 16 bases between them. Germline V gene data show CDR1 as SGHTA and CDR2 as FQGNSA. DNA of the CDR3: TGTGCCAGCAGCCTAATTGGGGCGAAGGACGAGCAGTACTTC. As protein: CASSLIGAKDEQYF.

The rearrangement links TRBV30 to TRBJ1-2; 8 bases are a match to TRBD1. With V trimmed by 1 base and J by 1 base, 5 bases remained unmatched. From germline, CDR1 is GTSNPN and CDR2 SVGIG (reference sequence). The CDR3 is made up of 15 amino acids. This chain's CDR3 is CAWSAGGGINYGYTF. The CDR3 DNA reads TGTGCCTGGAGTGCAGGGGGCGGAATTAACTATGGCTACACCTTC.

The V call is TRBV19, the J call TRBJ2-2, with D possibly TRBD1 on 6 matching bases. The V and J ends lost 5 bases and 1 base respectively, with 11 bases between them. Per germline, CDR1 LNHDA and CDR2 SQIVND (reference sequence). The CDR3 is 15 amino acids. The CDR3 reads CASSPRQVNTGELFF. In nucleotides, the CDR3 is TGTGCCAGTAGTCCAAGACAGGTGAACACCGGGGAGCTGTTTTTT.

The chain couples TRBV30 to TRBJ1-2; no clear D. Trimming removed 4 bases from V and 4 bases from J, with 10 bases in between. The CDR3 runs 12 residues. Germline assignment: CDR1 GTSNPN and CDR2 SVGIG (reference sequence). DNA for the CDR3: TGTGCCTGGACCCGGGAGCGCTATGGCTACACCTTC. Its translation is CAWTRERYGYTF.

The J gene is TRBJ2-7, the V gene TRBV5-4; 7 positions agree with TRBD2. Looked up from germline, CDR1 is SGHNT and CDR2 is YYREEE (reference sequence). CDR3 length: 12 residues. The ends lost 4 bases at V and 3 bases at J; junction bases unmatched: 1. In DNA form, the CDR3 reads TGTGCCAGCAGCAGCGGGGTCTACGAGCAGTACTTC. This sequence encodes CASSSGVYEQYF. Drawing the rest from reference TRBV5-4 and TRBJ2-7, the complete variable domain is ETGVTQSPTHLIKTRGQQVTLRCSSQSGHNTVSWYQQALGQGPQFIFQYYREEENGRGNFPPRFSGLQFPNYSSELNVNALELDDSALYLCASSSGVYEQYFGPGTRLTVT.

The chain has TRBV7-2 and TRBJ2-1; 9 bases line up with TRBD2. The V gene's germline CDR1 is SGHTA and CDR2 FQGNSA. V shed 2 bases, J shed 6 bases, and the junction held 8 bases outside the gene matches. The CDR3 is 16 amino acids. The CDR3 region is CASSLLGGRASNEQFF. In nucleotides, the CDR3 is TGTGCCAGCAGCTTATTGGGCGGGAGGGCCTCCAATGAGCAGTTCTTC.

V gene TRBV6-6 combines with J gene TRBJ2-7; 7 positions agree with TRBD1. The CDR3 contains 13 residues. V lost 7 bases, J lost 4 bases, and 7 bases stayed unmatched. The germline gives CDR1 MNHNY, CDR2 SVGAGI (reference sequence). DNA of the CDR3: TGTGCCAGCAAATCGGGACAGCAGTACGAGCAGTACTTC. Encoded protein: CASKSGQQYEQYF.

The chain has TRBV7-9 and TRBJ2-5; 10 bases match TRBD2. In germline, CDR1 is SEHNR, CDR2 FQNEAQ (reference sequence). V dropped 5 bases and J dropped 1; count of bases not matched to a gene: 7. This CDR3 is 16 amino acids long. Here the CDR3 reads CASSRRLAGPQETQYF. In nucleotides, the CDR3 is TGTGCCAGCAGCCGGAGACTAGCGGGCCCCCAAGAGACCCAGTACTTC.

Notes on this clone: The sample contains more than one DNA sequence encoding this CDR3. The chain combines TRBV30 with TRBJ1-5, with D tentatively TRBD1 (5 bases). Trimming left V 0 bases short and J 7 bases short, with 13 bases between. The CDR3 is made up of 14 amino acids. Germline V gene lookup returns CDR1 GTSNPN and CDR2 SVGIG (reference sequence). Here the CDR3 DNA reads TGTGCCTGGAGTGTCGGGCAGGGTGGGCAGCCCCAGCATTTT. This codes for CAWSVGQGGQPQHF.

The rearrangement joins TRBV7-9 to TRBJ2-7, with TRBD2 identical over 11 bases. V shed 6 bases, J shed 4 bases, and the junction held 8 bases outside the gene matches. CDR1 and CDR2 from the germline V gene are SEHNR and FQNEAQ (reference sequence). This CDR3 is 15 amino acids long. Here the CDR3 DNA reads TGTGCCAGCAGTCCGGTACTAGCGGGAGCTTACGAGCAGTACTTC. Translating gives CASSPVLAGAYEQYF.

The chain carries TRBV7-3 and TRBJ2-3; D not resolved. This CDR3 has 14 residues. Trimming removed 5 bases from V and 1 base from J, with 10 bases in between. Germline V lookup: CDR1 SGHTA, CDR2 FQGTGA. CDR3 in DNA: TGTGCCAGCAGCATGAATCAGGGCACAGATACGCAGTATTTT. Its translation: CASSMNQGTDTQYF. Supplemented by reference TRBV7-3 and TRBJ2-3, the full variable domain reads GAGVSQTPSNKVTEKGKYVELRCDPISGHTALYWYRQSLGQGPEFLIYFQGTGAADDSGLPNDRFFAVRPEGSVSTLKIQRTERGDSAVYLCASSMNQGTDTQYFGPGTRLTVL.

The CDR3 spells CAWTYLRSTEAFF. CDR3 coding DNA: TGTGCCTGGACGTATCTACGGTCCACTGAAGCTTTCTTT. The chain has TRBV30 and TRBJ1-1; D not certain. The CDR3 contains 13 residues. Germline CDR1 and CDR2: GTSNPN and SVGIG (reference sequence). Trimming removed 4 bases from V and 4 bases from J, with 13 bases in between.

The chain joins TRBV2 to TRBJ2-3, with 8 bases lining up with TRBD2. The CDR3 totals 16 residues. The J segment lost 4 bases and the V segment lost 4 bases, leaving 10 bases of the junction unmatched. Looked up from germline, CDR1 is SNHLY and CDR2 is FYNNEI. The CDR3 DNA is TGTGCCAGCAGTGGCCCTAGCGGGCGCGGGCCAGATACGCAGTATTTT. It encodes CASSGPSGRGPDTQYF.

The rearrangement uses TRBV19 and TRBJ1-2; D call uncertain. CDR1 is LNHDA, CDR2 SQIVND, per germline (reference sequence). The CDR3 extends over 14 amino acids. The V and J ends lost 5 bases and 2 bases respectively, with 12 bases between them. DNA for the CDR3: TGTGCCAGTAGTTCCGCGTTCGGGAACTATGGCTACACCTTC. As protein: CASSSAFGNYGYTF. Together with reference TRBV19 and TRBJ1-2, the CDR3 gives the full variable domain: DGGITQSPKYLFRKEGQNVTLSCEQNLNHDAMYWYRQDPGQGLRLIYYSQIVNDFQKGDIAEGYSVSREKKESFPLTVTSAQKNPTAFYLCASSSAFGNYGYTFGSGTRLTVV.

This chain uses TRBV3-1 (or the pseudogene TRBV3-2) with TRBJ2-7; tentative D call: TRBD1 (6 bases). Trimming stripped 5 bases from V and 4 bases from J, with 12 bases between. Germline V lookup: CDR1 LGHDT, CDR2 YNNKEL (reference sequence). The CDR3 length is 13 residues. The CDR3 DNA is TGTGCCAGCAGCAGTGGACAGCAATACGAGCAGTACTTC. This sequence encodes CASSSGQQYEQYF.

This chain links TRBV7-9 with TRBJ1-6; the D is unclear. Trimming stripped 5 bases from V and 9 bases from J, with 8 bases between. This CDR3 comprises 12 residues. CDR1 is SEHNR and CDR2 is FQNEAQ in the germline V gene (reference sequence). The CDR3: CASSVYGSPLHF. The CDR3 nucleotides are TGTGCCAGCAGCGTATACGGTTCACCCCTCCACTTT. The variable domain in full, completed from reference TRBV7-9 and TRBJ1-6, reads DTGVSQNPRHKITKRGQNVTFRCDPISEHNRLYWYRQTLGQGPEFLTYFQNEAQLEKSRLLSDRFSAERPKGSFSTLEIQRTEQGDSAMYLCASSVYGSPLHFGNGTRLTVT.

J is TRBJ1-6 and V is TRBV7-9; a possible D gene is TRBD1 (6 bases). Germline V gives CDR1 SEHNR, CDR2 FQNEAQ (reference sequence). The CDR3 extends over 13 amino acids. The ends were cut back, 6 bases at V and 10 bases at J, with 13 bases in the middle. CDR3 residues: CASSRRDISPLHF. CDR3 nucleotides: TGTGCCAGCAGTCGCCGGGACATCTCACCCCTCCACTTT.

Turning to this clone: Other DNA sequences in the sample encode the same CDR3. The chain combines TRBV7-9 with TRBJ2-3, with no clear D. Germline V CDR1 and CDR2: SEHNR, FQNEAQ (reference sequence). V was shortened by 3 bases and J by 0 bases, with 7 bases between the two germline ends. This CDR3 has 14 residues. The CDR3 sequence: CASSFGQSTDTQYF. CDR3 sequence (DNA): TGTGCCAGCAGCTTTGGGCAGAGCACAGATACGCAGTATTTT.

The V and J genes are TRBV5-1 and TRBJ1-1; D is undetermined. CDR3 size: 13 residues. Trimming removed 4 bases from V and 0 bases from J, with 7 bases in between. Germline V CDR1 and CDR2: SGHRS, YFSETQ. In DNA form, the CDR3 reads TGCGCCAGCAGCGTAACATTGAACACTGAAGCTTTCTTT. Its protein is CASSVTLNTEAFF.

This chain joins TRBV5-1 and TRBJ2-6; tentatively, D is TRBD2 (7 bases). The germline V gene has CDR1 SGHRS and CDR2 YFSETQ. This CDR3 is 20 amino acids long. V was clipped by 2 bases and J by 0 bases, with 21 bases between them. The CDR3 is CASSLRQGWSGTSGANVLTF. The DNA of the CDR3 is TGCGCCAGCAGCTTACGGCAGGGGTGGAGCGGGACCTCTGGGGCCAACGTCCTGACTTTC.

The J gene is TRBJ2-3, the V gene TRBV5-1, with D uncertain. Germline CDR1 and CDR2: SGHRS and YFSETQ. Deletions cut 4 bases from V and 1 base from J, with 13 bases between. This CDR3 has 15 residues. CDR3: CASSGSPDRTDTQYF. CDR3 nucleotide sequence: TGCGCCAGCAGCGGCTCTCCCGATCGCACAGATACGCAGTATTTT.

Written as DNA, the CDR3 is TGTGCCAGCAGCAAGAGGACACCAAAGGGCGTTTACGAGCAGTACTTC. It encodes CASSKRTPKGVYEQYF. The chain joins TRBV11-2 to TRBJ2-7, with a possible D match to TRBD1 (5 bases). V lost 5 bases and J 4 bases, leaving 21 bases between the germline ends. Germline lookup yields CDR1 SGHAT and CDR2 FQNNGV. The CDR3 runs 16 residues.

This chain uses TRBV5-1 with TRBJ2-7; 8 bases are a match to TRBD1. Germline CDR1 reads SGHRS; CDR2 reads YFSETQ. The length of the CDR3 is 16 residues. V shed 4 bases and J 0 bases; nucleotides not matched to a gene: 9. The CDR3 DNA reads TGCGCCAGCAGCCCGGGACAGGACCGCGGCTCCTACGAGCAGTACTTC. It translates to CASSPGQDRGSYEQYF.

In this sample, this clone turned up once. The CDR3 protein is CSARTGTGSTGELFF. In DNA form, the CDR3 reads TGCAGCGCGAGAACCGGGACAGGGAGCACCGGGGAGCTGTTTTTT. This rearrangement joins TRBV29-1 to TRBJ2-2; 9 bases align to TRBD1. V gave up 7 bases and J gave up 4 bases; unmatched junction bases: 10. CDR1 is SQVTM, CDR2 ANQGSEA, per germline. This CDR3 spans 15 amino acids.

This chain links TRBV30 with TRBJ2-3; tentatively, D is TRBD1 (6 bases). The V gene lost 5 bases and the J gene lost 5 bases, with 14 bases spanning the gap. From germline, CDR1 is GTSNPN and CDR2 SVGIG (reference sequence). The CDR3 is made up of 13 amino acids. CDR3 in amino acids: CAWVTPGVDTQYF. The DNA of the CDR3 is TGTGCCTGGGTGACACCAGGGGTAGATACGCAGTATTTT.

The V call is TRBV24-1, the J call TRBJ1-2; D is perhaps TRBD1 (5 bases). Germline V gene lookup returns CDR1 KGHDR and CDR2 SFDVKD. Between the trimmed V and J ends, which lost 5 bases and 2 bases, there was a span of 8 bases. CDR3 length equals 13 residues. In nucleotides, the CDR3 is TGTGCCACCAGTGGGGGCGCGAACTATGGCTACACCTTC. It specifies CATSGGANYGYTF.